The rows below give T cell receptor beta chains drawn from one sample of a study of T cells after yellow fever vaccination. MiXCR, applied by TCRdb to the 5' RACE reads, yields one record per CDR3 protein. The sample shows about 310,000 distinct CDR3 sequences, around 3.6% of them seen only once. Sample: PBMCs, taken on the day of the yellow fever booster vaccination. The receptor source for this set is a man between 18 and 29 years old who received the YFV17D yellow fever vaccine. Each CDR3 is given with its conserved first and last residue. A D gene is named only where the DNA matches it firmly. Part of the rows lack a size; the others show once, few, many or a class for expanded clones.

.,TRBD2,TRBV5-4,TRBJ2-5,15,CASSFRLAGEETQYF,TGTGCCAGCAGCTTCCGACTAGCGGGAGAGGAGACCCAGTACTTC
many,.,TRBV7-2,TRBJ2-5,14,CASSSEPHQETQYF,TGTGCCAGCAGCTCCGAACCCCACCAAGAGACCCAGTACTTC
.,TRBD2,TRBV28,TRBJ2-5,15,CASRRASGYQETQYF,TGTGCCAGCAGGAGGGCTAGCGGGTACCAAGAGACCCAGTACTTC
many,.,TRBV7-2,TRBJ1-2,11,CASGGNYGYTF,TGTGCCTCGGGCGGGAACTATGGCTACACCTTC
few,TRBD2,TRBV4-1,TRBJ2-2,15,CASSQDAGGTGELFF,TGCGCCAGCAGCCAAGATGCCGGGGGGACCGGGGAGCTGTTTTTT
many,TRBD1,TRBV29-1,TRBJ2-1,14,CSVGPGQGRNEQFF,TGCAGCGTTGGACCGGGACAGGGGCGGAATGAGCAGTTCTTC
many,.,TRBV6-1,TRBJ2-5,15,CASKSLPSSQETQYF,TGTGCCAGCAAAAGTCTCCCGAGTAGCCAAGAGACCCAGTACTTC
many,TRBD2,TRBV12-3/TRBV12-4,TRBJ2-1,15,CASNIAGGHYNEQFF,TGTGCCAGCAACATAGCGGGGGGGCACTACAATGAGCAGTTCTTC
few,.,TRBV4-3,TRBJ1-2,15,CASSQDIGSNYGYTF,TGCGCCAGCAGCCAAGATATCGGTAGTAACTATGGCTACACCTTC
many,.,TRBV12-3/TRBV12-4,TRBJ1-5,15,CASSLDTWGNQPQHF,TGTGCCAGCAGTTTAGATACATGGGGCAATCAGCCCCAGCATTTT
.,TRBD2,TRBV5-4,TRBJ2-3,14,CASNIAGGLNTQYF,TGTGCCAGCAACATAGCGGGGGGTTTAAATACGCAGTATTTT
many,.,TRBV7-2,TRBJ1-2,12,CASSLTGYGYTF,TGTGCCAGCAGCTTGACAGGCTATGGCTACACCTTC
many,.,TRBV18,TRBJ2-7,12,CASSGLGPQQYF,TGTGCCAGCTCAGGGCTTGGCCCTCAGCAGTACTTC
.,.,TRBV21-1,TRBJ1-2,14,CASSKEEQGHGYTF,TGTGCCAGCAGCAAGGAGGAACAGGGGCATGGCTACACCTTC
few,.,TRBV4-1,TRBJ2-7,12,CASSRGGLEQYF,TGCGCCAGCAGCCGAGGAGGCCTTGAGCAGTACTTC
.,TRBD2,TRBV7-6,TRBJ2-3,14,CASSFSGVTETQYF,TGTGCCAGCAGCTTTAGCGGGGTCACTGAAACGCAGTATTTT
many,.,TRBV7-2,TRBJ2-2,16,CASSARGPTNTGELFF,TGTGCCAGCAGCGCGAGGGGACCCACGAACACCGGGGAGCTGTTTTTT
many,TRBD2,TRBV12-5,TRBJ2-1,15,CASGRVPGLAMSQFF,TGTGCTAGTGGCCGAGTCCCGGGACTAGCGATGAGCCAGTTCTTC
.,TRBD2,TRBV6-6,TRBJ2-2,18,CASSYSGSGGPGTGELFF,TGTGCCAGCAGTTACTCTGGTAGCGGGGGCCCTGGGACCGGGGAGCTGTTTTTT
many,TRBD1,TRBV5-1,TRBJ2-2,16,CASSREGTGYTGELFF,TGCGCCAGCAGCCGCGAAGGGACAGGGTACACCGGGGAGCTGTTTTTT
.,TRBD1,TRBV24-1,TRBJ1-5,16,CATSDGQGPSNQPQHF,TGTGCCACCAGTGACGGACAGGGTCCGAGCAATCAGCCCCAGCATTTT
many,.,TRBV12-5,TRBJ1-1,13,CASGLTGGGEAFF,TGTGCTAGTGGTTTGACGGGGGGCGGTGAAGCTTTCTTT
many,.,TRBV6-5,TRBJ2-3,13,CASEGVGGDTQYF,TGTGCCAGTGAGGGGGTTGGTGGAGATACGCAGTATTTT
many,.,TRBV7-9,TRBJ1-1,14,CASSSTGMNTEAFF,TGTGCCAGCAGCAGTACAGGAATGAACACTGAAGCTTTCTTT
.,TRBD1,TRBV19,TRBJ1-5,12,CASTDRAQPQHF,TGTGCCAGTACTGACAGGGCCCAGCCCCAGCATTTT
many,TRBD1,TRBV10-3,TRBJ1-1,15,CAIKRQGLLNTEAFF,TGTGCCATCAAACGACAGGGGTTACTGAACACTGAAGCTTTCTTT
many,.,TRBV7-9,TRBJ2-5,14,CASSLAPGRQTQYF,TGTGCCAGCAGCTTAGCCCCCGGGCGGCAGACCCAGTACTTC
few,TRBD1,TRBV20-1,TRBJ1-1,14,CSALPTGPLTEAFF,TGCAGTGCTCTTCCGACAGGGCCCCTCACTGAAGCTTTCTTT
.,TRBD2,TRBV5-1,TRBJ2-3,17,CASSPEQGGGGTDTQYF,TGCGCCAGCAGCCCAGAACAAGGCGGGGGGGGGACAGATACGCAGTATTTT
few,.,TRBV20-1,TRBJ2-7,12,CSAKVDSYEQYF,TGCAGTGCTAAAGTGGACTCCTACGAGCAGTACTTC
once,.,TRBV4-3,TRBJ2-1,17,CASSQGPSGGPYNEQFF,TGCGCCAGCAGCCAAGGCCCCTCGGGCGGTCCCTACAATGAGCAGTTCTTC
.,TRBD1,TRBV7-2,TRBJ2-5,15,CASSLGGGRLPQGEF,TGTGCCAGCAGCTTAGGAGGGGGTCGACTCCCCCAGGGGGAGTTC
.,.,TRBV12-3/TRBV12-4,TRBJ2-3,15,CASSLDTLPQDTQYF,TGTGCCAGCAGTCTCGACACTCTTCCACAGGATACGCAGTATTTT
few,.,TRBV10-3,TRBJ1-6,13,CATAGSRGSPLHF,TGTGCCACCGCAGGATCCAGGGGTTCACCCCTCCACTTT
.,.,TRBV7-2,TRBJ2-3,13,CASSLEITDTQYF,TGTGCCAGCAGCTTAGAAATCACAGATACGCAGTATTTT
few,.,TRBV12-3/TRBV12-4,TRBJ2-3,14,CASSFQGPTDTQYF,TGTGCCAGCAGTTTCCAGGGCCCCACAGATACGCAGTATTTT
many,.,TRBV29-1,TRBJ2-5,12,CSVDPLQETQYF,TGCAGCGTTGACCCACTCCAGGAGACCCAGTACTTC
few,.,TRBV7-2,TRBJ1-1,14,CASSARQEATEAFF,TGTGCCAGCAGCGCACGACAGGAGGCCACTGAAGCTTTCTTT
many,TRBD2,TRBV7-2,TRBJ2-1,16,CASRPYYAGGKDGQFF,TGTGCCAGCAGGCCCTACTACGCGGGGGGGAAGGACGGGCAGTTCTTC
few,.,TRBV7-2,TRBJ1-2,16,CASSSYSREEGAGYTF,TGTGCCAGCAGCTCCTATTCCAGGGAAGAGGGAGCTGGCTACACCTTC
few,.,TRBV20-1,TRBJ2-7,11,CSARLFYEQYF,TGCAGTGCTAGGTTGTTCTACGAGCAGTACTTC
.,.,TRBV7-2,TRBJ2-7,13,CASSNGHAYEQYF,TGTGCCAGCTCTAACGGACACGCCTACGAGCAGTACTTC
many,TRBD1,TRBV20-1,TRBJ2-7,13,CSARGTGSYEQYF,TGCAGTGCTAGGGGGACAGGGTCCTACGAGCAGTACTTC
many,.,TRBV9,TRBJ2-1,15,CASSVDPTGLTEQFF,TGTGCCAGCAGCGTGGACCCGACAGGACTGACTGAGCAGTTCTTC
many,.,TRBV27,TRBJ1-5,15,CASRKYRDSNQPQHF,TGTGCCAGCAGGAAATACAGAGATAGCAATCAGCCCCAGCATTTT
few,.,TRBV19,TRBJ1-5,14,CASSISPGSKPQHF,TGTGCCAGTAGTATCTCTCCTGGGAGCAAGCCCCAGCATTTT
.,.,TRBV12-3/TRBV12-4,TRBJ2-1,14,CASSPRARKSEQFF,TGTGCCAGCAGTCCCAGGGCCCGGAAATCAGAGCAGTTCTTC
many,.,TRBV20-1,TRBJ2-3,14,CSAPLEDSTDTQYF,TGCAGTGCTCCTCTGGAGGACAGCACAGATACGCAGTATTTT
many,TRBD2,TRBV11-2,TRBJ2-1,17,CASSLETRGGWSNEQFF,TGTGCCAGCAGCTTAGAGACTCGGGGGGGCTGGAGTAATGAGCAGTTCTTC
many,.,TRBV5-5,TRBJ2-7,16,CASSLRGASYSYEQYF,TGTGCCAGCAGCTTGAGAGGGGCCTCCTACTCCTACGAGCAGTACTTC
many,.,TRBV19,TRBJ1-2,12,CASGEASDGYTF,TGTGCCAGCGGGGAGGCCTCTGATGGCTACACCTTC
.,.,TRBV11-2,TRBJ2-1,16,CASSGRGILPYNEQFF,TGTGCCAGCAGCGGGCGAGGCATTCTTCCCTACAATGAGCAGTTCTTC
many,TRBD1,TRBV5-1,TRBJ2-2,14,CASSGGQGLGELFF,TGCGCCAGCAGCGGGGGACAGGGACTCGGGGAGCTGTTTTTT